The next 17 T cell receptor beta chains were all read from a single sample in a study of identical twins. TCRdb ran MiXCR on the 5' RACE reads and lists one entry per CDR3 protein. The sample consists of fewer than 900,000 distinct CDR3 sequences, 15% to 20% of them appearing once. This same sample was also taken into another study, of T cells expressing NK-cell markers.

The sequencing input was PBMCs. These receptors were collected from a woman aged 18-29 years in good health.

The CDR3 region has the DNA TGCGCCAGCAGCACCGGGACCCTCAGTTCCACAGATACGCAGTATTTT. Amino acids: CASSTGTLSSTDTQYF. The rearrangement joins TRBV5-1 to TRBJ2-3, with D perhaps assigned TRBD1 or TRBD2 (5 bases each). With 4 bases removed from V and 2 bases from J, the gap between germline ends came to 17 bases. The CDR3 spans 16 residues. Germline V lookup: CDR1 SGHRS, CDR2 YFSETQ.

DNA for the CDR3: TGTGCCAGCAGCTTCCAGCGGAACCAAGAGACCCAGTACTTC. Its protein is CASSFQRNQETQYF. The chain has TRBV11-3 and TRBJ2-5; the D gene is possibly TRBD2 (5 bases). Trimming took 3 bases from V and 0 from J, leaving 8 bases between them. CDR1 and CDR2 from the germline V gene are SGHNT and YENEEA. This CDR3 region has 14 residues.

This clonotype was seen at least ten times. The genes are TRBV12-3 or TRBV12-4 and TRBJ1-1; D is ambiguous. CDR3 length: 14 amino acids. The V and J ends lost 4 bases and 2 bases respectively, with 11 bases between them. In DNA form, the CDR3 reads TGTGCCAGCAGTTCGGCTGGGCAAAACACTGAAGCTTTCTTT. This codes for CASSSAGQNTEAFF.

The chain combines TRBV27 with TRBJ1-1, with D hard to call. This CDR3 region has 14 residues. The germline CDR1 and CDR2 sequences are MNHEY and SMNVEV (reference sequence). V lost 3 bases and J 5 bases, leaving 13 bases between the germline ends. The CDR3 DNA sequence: TGTGCCAGCAGTTTTTCCGCCCCGGGTACTGAAGCTTTCTTT. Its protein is CASSFSAPGTEAFF.

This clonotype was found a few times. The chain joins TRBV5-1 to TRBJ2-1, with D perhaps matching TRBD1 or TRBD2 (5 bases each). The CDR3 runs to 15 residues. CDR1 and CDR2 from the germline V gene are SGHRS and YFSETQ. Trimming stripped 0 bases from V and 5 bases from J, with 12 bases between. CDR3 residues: CASSLVTGTDNEQFF. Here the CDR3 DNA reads TGCGCCAGCAGCTTGGTGACCGGGACGGACAATGAGCAGTTCTTC.

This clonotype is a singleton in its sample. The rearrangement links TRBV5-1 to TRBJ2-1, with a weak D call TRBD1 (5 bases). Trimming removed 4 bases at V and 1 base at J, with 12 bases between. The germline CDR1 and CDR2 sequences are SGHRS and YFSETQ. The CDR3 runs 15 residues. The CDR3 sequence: CASSHHRNSYNEQFF. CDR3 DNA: TGCGCCAGCAGCCACCACAGGAATTCCTACAATGAGCAGTTCTTC.

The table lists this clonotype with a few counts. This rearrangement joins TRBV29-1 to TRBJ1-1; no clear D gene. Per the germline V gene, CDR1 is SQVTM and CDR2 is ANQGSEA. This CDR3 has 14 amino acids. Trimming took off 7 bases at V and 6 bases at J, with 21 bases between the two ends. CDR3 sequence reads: CSGQPGPEHAEAFF. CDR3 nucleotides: TGCAGCGGCCAGCCTGGTCCCGAACACGCTGAAGCTTTCTTT.

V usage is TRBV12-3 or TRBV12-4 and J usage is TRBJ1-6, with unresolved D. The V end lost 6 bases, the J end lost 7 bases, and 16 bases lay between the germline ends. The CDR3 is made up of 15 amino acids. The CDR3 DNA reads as TGTGCCAGCAGCCTCCCGGGAGTCGGAAATTCACCCCTCCACTTT. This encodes CASSLPGVGNSPLHF.

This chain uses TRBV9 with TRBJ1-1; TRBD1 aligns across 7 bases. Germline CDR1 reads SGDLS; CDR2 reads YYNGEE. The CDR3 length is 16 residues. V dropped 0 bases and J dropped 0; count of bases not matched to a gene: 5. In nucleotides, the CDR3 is TGTGCCAGCAGCGTAGGACTTGGGACAGTGAACACTGAAGCTTTCTTT. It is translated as CASSVGLGTVNTEAFF.

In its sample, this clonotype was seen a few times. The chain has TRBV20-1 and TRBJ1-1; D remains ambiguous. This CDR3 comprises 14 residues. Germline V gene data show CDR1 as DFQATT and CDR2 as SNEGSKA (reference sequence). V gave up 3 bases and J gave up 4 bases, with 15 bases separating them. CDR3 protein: CSARKRSAGTEAFF. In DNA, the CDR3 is TGCAGTGCTAGGAAACGCAGTGCGGGCACTGAAGCTTTCTTT.

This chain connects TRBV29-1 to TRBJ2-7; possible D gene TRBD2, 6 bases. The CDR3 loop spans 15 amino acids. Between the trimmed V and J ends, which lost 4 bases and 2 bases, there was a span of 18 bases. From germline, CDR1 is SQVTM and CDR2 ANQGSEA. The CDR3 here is CSVAKAEEGTYEQYF. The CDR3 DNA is TGCAGCGTTGCCAAAGCGGAGGAGGGGACCTACGAGCAGTACTTC.

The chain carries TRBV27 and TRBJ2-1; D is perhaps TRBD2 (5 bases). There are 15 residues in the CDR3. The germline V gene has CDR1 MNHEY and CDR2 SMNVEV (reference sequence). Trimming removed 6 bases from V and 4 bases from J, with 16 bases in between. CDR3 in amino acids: CASRIGGRAYNEQFF. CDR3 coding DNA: TGTGCCAGCAGGATAGGTGGGCGGGCTTACAATGAGCAGTTCTTC.

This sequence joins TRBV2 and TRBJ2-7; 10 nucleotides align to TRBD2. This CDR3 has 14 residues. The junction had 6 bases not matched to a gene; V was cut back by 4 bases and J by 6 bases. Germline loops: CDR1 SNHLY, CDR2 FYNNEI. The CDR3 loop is CASSGGTSVIEQYF. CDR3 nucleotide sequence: TGTGCCAGCAGTGGTGGGACTAGCGTCATCGAGCAGTACTTC.

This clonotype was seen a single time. Here the CDR3 DNA reads TGCAGCGTTGGCTCCGCCGATAACACTGAAGCTTTCTTT. Its protein is CSVGSADNTEAFF. This chain uses TRBV29-1 with TRBJ1-1, with no clear D. Germline V lookup: CDR1 SQVTM, CDR2 ANQGSEA. This CDR3 contains 13 residues. Between the trimmed V and J ends, which lost 4 bases and 2 bases, there was a span of 11 bases.

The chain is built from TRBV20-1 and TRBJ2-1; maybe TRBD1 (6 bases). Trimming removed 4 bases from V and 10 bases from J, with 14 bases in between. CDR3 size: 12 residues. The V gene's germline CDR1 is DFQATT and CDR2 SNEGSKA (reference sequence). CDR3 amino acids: CSATRQGREQFF. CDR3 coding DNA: TGCAGTGCTACCCGGCAGGGGCGCGAGCAGTTCTTC.

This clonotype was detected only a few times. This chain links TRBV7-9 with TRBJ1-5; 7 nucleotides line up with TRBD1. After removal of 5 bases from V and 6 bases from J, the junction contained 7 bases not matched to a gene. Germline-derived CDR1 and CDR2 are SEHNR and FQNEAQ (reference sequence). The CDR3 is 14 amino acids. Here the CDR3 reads CASSPGQHIQPQHF. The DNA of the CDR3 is TGTGCCAGCAGCCCGGGACAGCATATTCAGCCCCAGCATTTT.

CDR3 DNA: TGTGCCAGCAGCGTTTTACCGGGACTAGCGGGAGTAGATGAGCAGTTCTTC. Protein product: CASSVLPGLAGVDEQFF. V gene TRBV7-6 combines with J gene TRBJ2-1; 14 bases are a match to TRBD2. The CDR3 has 17 amino acids. V was clipped by 5 bases and J by 8 bases; unmatched bases: 11. The germline V gene encodes CDR1 SGHVS and CDR2 FNYEAQ.